This TCR beta chain emerged from a study of T-cell reconstitution after alpha-beta-depleted transplantation in children. Study-wide results and limits: T-cell counts and diversity were attributed mostly to newly produced T cells one year after transplant. The origin of high day-60 TCRbeta diversity in some patients lay in surviving recipient T cells and thymic progenitors.

This clonotype turned up a few times. The antigen remains unidentified. J lost 1 base, V lost 5 bases, and 3 bases had no gene match. The CDR3 is made up of 15 amino acids. Germline V lookup: CDR1 SEHNR, CDR2 FQNEAQ (reference sequence). Molecular barcoding with unique molecular identifiers was used for the TCRbeta library. MiXCR was run by TCRdb on the PCR reads, yielding one entry per CDR3 protein. The data hold approximately 520,000 distinct CDR3 sequences, with more than 9.5% observed a single time. V usage is TRBV7-9 and J usage is TRBJ1-5, with 9 nucleotides matching TRBD1. The sequencing here drew on PBMCs, mostly from graft donor cells, taken 180 days after TCRalphabeta/CD19-depleted stem cell transplant. The TCR comes from a female patient aged 2-10 years who had a stem cell transplant for aplastic anemia, so the T cells may come from the graft donor. CDR3 sequence reads: CASSPGTGSNQPQHF. The CDR3 DNA follows: TGTGCCAGCAGCCCCGGGACAGGGAGCAATCAGCCCCAGCATTTT.